This is a list of T cell receptor beta chains from one sample in a study of CD8 T cells in ankylosing spondylitis. MiXCR, applied by TCRdb to the 5' RACE reads, yields one record per CDR3 protein. The sample consists of fewer than 550,000 distinct CDR3 sequences, about 5% of them appearing once. Sequenced input: blood, either unsorted or a sorted T cell fraction (not recorded which). These receptor sequences come from a male donor with ankylosing spondylitis. Each CDR3 is given with its conserved first and last residue. A D gene is named only where the DNA matches it firmly. Some rows mark clone size as missing; the rest say once, few, many or name a class of expanded clone.

j_call | clone_size | v_call | d_call | cdr3_aa | cdr3_nt
TRBJ1-1 | many | TRBV18 | NA | CASSRTRNTEAFF | TGTGCCAGCTCACGGACGAGGAACACTGAAGCTTTCTTT
TRBJ2-1 | many | TRBV6-2/TRBV6-3 | TRBD2 | CASSYETSGNNEQFF | TGTGCCAGCAGTTACGAGACTAGCGGAAACAATGAGCAGTTCTTC
TRBJ2-7 | many | TRBV12-3/TRBV12-4 | NA | CASIHPLDPLREQYF | TGTGCCAGCATCCACCCCCTGGATCCCCTTCGCGAGCAGTACTTC
TRBJ2-7 | few | TRBV7-9 | NA | CASSRLFTQEQYF | TGTGCCAGCAGCCGACTATTTACCCAGGAGCAGTACTTC
TRBJ2-1 | many | TRBV12-3/TRBV12-4 | NA | CASSPTTYNNEQFF | TGTGCCAGCAGCCCAACGACATATAACAATGAGCAGTTCTTC
TRBJ1-1 | NA | TRBV6-5 | NA | CASSYSSYGTEAFF | TGTGCCAGCAGTTACTCGAGTTATGGCACTGAAGCTTTCTTT
TRBJ1-1 | many | TRBV5-1 | NA | CASRPGTHNTEAFF | TGCGCCAGCAGACCTGGGACACACAACACTGAAGCTTTCTTT
TRBJ2-1 | few | TRBV11-2 | TRBD2 | CASRLTGGPYNEQFF | TGTGCCAGCAGGCTAACGGGAGGCCCCTACAATGAGCAGTTCTTC
TRBJ2-2 | many | TRBV12-3/TRBV12-4 | NA | CASSVTWELFF | TGTGCCAGCAGTGTGACTTGGGAGCTGTTTTTT
TRBJ2-7 | many | TRBV18 | TRBD1 | CASSPSTGEQYF | TGTGCCAGCTCACCATCGACAGGGGAACAGTACTTC
TRBJ1-1 | many | TRBV29-1 | NA | CSVRGAEAFF | TGCAGCGTCCGCGGGGCTGAAGCTTTCTTT
TRBJ2-2 | many | TRBV14 | TRBD2 | CASKGLMNTGELFF | TGTGCCAGCAAGGGACTAATGAACACCGGGGAGCTGTTTTTT
TRBJ2-2 | many | TRBV6-4 | NA | CASSDRDSGELFF | TGTGCCAGCAGTGACCGAGACAGTGGGGAGCTGTTTTTT
TRBJ1-6 | many | TRBV5-5 | NA | CASSLESETPLHF | TGTGCCAGCAGCCTCGAGAGTGAAACACCCCTCCACTTT
TRBJ2-5 | many | TRBV5-1 | TRBD2 | CASSLGLAGKKRETQYF | TGCGCCAGCAGCTTGGGGCTAGCGGGGAAGAAACGAGAGACCCAGTACTTC
TRBJ1-5 | many | TRBV6-1 | NA | CASSPDMWSQPQHF | TGTGCCAGCAGCCCCGATATGTGGAGTCAGCCCCAGCATTTT
TRBJ2-1 | many | TRBV24-1 | NA | CATAGVGGRGEQFF | TGTGCCACCGCTGGTGTCGGGGGAAGGGGTGAGCAGTTCTTC
TRBJ1-5 | NA | TRBV7-6 | NA | CASSLNPYNQPQHF | TGTGCCAGCAGCTTAAATCCTTATAATCAGCCCCAGCATTTT
TRBJ2-1 | many | TRBV10-3 | TRBD1 | CAVQGQGADGSYNEQFF | TGTGCCGTCCAGGGACAGGGGGCTGACGGGTCCTACAATGAGCAGTTCTTC
TRBJ2-1 | few | TRBV20-1 | TRBD2 | CSAPPLAGGRNEQFF | TGCAGTGCTCCCCCTCTAGCGGGAGGGAGAAATGAGCAGTTCTTC
TRBJ2-5 | NA | TRBV3-1 | NA | CASSNVGTQETQYF | TGTGCCAGCAGCAACGTAGGCACTCAAGAGACCCAGTACTTC
TRBJ1-6 | NA | TRBV11-1 | TRBD1 | CASITVQGNNSPLHF | TGTGCCAGCATCACGGTACAGGGGAATAATTCACCCCTCCACTTT
TRBJ2-4 | many | TRBV4-1 | TRBD2 | CASRQGLAGHSAKNIQYF | TGCGCCAGCAGACAGGGACTAGCGGGCCACTCAGCCAAAAACATTCAGTACTTC
TRBJ2-7 | many | TRBV4-3 | NA | CASSQARQLYEQYF | TGCGCCAGCAGCCAAGCCCGACAACTCTACGAGCAGTACTTC
TRBJ2-6 | many | TRBV29-1 | NA | CSVEDRTASSSGANVLTF | TGCAGCGTTGAAGATAGGACAGCATCATCCTCTGGGGCCAACGTCCTGACTTTC
TRBJ2-5 | many | TRBV20-1 | NA | CSASRAKTQYF | TGCAGTGCTAGTCGAGCAAAGACCCAGTACTTC
TRBJ1-1 | NA | TRBV18 | NA | CASSPLWERVNTEAFF | NA
TRBJ2-7 | many | TRBV7-9 | TRBD2 | CASSPGLSGSEQYF | TGTGCCAGCAGCCCGGGGCTGAGCGGGAGCGAGCAGTACTTC
TRBJ1-6 | many | TRBV6-2/TRBV6-3 | TRBD1 | CASSRRQGNSPLHF | TGTGCCAGCAGTCGGAGACAGGGTAATTCACCCCTCCACTTT
TRBJ2-2 | many | TRBV7-2 | NA | CASSTSSTGYTGELFF | TGTGCCAGCAGCACCAGCTCGACAGGCTACACCGGGGAGCTGTTTTTT
TRBJ2-7 | NA | TRBV7-2 | TRBD2 | CASSRSGTSGIYEQYF | TGTGCCAGCAGCCGATCCGGGACTAGCGGGATATACGAGCAGTACTTC
TRBJ2-5 | few | TRBV2 | TRBD1 | CASSVRGPPRGAQYF | TGTGCCAGCAGTGTCAGGGGGCCTCCTAGAGGGGCCCAGTACTTC
TRBJ2-7 | many | TRBV7-2 | NA | CASSLTRGSYEQYF | TGTGCCAGCAGCTTAACGCGGGGTTCCTACGAGCAGTACTTC
TRBJ1-5 | many | TRBV7-9 | NA | CASSPGRPNSNQPQHF | TGTGCCAGCAGCCCAGGACGTCCGAATAGCAATCAGCCCCAGCATTTT
TRBJ2-4 | many | TRBV7-9 | NA | CASRSPFSYF | TGTGCCAGCAGGTCCCCTTTCAGTTACTTC
TRBJ2-4 | many | TRBV4-2 | TRBD2 | CASSQDGRGDDIQYF | TGTGCCAGCAGCCAAGATGGGAGGGGTGACGACATTCAGTACTTC
TRBJ2-7 | few | TRBV6-1 | TRBD1 | CASSEPGQGAGEQYF | TGTGCCAGCAGTGAACCCGGACAGGGGGCAGGGGAGCAGTACTTC
TRBJ2-7 | many | TRBV27 | NA | CASGWDGRKGYEQYF | TGTGCCAGCGGTTGGGACGGCCGGAAGGGTTACGAGCAGTACTTC
TRBJ1-5 | many | TRBV20-1 | TRBD1 | CSASRQGRRPQHF | TGCAGTGCTAGTCGACAGGGCAGGAGGCCCCAGCATTTT
TRBJ2-7 | many | TRBV5-1 | NA | CASSLTQSYEQYF | TGCGCCAGCAGCTTGACCCAATCCTACGAGCAGTACTTC
TRBJ2-5 | many | TRBV20-1 | NA | CSAGYRSQETQYF | TGCAGTGCTGGCTATAGGAGCCAAGAGACCCAGTACTTC
TRBJ2-3 | many | TRBV5-6 | NA | CASSLRPAGATDTQYF | TGTGCCAGCAGCTTGCGGCCCGCAGGGGCCACAGATACGCAGTATTTT
TRBJ2-2 | many | TRBV5-1 | TRBD2 | CASSPRLAGPADTGELFF | TGCGCCAGCAGCCCCAGACTAGCGGGCCCCGCGGACACCGGGGAGCTGTTTTTT